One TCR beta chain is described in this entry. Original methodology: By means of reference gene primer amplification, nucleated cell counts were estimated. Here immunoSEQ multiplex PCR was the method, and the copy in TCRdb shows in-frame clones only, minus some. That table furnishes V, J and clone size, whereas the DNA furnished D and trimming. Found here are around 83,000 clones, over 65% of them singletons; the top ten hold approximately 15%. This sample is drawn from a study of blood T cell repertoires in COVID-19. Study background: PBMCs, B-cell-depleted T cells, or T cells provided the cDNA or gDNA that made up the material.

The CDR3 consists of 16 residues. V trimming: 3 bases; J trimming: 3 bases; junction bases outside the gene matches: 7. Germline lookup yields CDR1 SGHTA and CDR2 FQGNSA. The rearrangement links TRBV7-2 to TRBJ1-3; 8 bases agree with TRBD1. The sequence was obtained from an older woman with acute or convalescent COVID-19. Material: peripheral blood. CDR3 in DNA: TGTGCCAGCAGCTTCTCCGGGACAGGACATGGAAACACCATATATTTT. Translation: CASSFSGTGHGNTIYF. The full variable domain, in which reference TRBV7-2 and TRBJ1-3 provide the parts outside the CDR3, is GAGVSQSPSNKVTEKGKDVELRCDPISGHTALYWYRQSLGQGLEFLIYFQGNSAPDKSGLPSDRFSAERTGGSVSTLTIQRTQQEDSAVYLCASSFSGTGHGNTIYFGEGSWLTVV.